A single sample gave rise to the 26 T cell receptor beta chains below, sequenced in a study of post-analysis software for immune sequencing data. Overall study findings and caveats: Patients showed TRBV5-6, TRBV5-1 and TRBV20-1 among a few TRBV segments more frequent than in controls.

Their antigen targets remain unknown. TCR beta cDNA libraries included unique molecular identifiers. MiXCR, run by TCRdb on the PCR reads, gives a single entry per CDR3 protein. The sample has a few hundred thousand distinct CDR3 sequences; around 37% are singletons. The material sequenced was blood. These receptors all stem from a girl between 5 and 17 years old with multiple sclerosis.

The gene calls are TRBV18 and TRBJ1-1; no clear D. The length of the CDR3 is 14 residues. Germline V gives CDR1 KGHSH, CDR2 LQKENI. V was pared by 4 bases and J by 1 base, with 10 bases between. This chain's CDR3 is CASSLRPTNTEAFF. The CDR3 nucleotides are TGTGCCAGCTCACTCCGACCCACGAACACTGAAGCTTTCTTT.

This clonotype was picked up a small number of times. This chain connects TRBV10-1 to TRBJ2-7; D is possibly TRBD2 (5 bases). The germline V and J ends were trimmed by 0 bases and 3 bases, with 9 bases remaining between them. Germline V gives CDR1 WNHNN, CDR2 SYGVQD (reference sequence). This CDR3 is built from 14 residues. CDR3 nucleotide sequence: TGCGCCAGCAGTGAGTCGGCGGGTAACTACGAGCAGTACTTC. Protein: CASSESAGNYEQYF.

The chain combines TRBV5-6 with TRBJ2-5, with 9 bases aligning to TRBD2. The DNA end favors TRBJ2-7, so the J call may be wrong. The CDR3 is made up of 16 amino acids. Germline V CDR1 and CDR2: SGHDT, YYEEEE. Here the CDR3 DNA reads TGTGCCAGCAGCTTGGGGCTTGGACTAGCGAACTACGAGCAGTACTTC. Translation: CASSLGLGLANYEQYF.

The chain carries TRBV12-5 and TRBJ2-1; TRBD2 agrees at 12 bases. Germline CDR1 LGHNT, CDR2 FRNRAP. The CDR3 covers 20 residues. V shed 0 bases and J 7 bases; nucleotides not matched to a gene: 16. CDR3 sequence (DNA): TGTGCTAGTGGTTTGGTACTGGGGACTAGCGGGCGGAGTACTGTTAATGAGCAGTTCTTC. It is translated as CASGLVLGTSGRSTVNEQFF.

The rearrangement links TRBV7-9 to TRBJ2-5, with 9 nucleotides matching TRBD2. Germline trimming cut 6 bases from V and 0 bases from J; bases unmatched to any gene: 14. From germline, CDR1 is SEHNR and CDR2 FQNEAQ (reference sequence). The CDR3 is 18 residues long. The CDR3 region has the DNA TGTGCCAGCAGTCGAAGAGCTAGCGGGGAATTGTACCAAGAGACCCAGTACTTC. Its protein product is CASSRRASGELYQETQYF.

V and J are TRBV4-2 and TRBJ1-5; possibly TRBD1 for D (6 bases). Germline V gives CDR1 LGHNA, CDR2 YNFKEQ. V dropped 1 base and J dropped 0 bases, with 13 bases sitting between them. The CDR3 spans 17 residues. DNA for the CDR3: TGTGCCAGCAGCCAAGGACAGGTGGGGAGTAGCAATCAGCCCCAGCATTTT. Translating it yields CASSQGQVGSSNQPQHF.

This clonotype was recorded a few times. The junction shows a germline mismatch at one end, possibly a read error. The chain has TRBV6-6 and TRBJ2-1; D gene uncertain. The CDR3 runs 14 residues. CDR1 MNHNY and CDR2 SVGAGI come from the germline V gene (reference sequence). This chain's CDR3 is CVSHGPNSYNEQFF. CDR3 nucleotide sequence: TGTGTCAGCCACGGGCCCAACTCCTACAATGAGCAGTTCTTC.

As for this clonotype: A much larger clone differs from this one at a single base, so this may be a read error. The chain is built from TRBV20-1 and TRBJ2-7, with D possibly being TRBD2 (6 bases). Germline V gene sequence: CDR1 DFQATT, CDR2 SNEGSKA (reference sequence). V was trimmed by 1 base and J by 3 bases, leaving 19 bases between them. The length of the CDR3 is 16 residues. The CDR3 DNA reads TGCAGTGCTAGAGCCGTACTGGCGGAGGGACTCTACGAGCAGTACTTC. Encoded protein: CSARAVLAEGLYEQYF.

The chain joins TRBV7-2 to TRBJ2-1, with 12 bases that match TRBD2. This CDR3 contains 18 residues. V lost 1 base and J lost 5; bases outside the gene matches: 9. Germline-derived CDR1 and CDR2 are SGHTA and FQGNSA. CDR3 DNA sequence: TGTGCCAGCAGCTTAGGTCTAGCGGGGGGGCTCCTGGACAATGAGCAGTTCTTC. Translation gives CASSLGLAGGLLDNEQFF.

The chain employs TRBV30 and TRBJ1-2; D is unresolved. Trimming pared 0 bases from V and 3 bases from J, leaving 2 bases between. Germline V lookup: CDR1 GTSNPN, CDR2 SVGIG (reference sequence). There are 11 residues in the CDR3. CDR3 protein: CAWSVDYGYTF. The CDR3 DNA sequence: TGTGCCTGGAGTGTAGACTATGGCTACACCTTC.

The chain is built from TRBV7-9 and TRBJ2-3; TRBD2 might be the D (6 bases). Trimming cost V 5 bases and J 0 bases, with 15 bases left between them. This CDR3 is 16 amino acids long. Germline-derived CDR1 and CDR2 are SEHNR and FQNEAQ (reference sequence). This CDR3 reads CASSPLGTASTDTQYF. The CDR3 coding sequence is TGTGCCAGCAGCCCCCTCGGGACTGCGAGCACAGATACGCAGTATTTT. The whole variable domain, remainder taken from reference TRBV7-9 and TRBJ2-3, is DTGVSQNPRHKITKRGQNVTFRCDPISEHNRLYWYRQTLGQGPEFLTYFQNEAQLEKSRLLSDRFSAERPKGSFSTLEIQRTEQGDSAMYLCASSPLGTASTDTQYFGPGTRLTVL.

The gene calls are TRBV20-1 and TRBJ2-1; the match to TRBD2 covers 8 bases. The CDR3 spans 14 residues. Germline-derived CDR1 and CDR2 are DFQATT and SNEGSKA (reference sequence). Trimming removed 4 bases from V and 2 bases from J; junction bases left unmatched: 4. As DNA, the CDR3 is TGCAGTGCTAAGACGGGACTAGCCTACAATGAGCAGTTCTTC. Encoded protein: CSAKTGLAYNEQFF.

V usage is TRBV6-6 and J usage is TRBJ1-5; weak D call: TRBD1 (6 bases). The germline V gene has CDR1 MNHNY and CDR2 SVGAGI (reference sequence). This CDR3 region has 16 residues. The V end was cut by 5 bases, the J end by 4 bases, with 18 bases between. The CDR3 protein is CASSQGWAPRNQPQHF. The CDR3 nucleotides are TGTGCCAGCAGTCAGGGGTGGGCCCCAAGGAATCAGCCCCAGCATTTT.

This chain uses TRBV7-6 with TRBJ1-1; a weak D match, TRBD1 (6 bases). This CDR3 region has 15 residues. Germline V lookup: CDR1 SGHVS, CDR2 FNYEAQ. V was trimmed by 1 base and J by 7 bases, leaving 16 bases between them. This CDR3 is CASSLEGGVRGEAFF. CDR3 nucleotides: TGTGCCAGCAGCTTAGAGGGTGGGGTCAGGGGTGAAGCTTTCTTT.

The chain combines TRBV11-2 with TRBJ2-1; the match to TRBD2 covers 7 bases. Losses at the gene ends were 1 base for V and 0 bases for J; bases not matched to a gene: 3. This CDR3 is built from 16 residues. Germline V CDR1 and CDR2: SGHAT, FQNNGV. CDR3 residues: CASSLVPGGSYNEQFF. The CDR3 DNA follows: TGTGCCAGCAGCTTAGTACCGGGGGGCTCCTACAATGAGCAGTTCTTC.

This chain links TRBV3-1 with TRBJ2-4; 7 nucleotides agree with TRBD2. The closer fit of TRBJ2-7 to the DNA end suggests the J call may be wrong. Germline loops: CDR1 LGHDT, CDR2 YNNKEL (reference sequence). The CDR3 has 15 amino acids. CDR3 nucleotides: TGTGCCAGCAGCTCACTTGAAAGCGGGGACTACGAGCAGTACTTC. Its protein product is CASSSLESGDYEQYF.

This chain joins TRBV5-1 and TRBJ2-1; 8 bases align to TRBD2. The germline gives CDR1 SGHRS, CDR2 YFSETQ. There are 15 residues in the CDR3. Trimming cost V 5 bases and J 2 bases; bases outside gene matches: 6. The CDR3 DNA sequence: TGCGCCAGCAGACTAGCGGATCGAACCTACAATGAGCAGTTCTTC. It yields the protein CASRLADRTYNEQFF.

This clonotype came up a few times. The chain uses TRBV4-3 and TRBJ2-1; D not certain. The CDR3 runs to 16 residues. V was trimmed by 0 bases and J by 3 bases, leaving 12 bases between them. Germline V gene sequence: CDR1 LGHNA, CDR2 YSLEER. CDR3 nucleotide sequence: TGCGCCAGCAGCCAAGAGCGGCCCCCTGGCTACAATGAGCAGTTCTTC. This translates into CASSQERPPGYNEQFF.

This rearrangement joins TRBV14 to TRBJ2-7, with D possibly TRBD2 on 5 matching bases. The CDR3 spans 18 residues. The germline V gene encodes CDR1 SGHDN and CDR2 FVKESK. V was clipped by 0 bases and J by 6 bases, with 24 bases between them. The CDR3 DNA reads TGTGCCAGCAGCCAAGATCATCACGTAAAAAAGGAGCGGCGCGAGCAGTACTTC. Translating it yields CASSQDHHVKKERREQYF.

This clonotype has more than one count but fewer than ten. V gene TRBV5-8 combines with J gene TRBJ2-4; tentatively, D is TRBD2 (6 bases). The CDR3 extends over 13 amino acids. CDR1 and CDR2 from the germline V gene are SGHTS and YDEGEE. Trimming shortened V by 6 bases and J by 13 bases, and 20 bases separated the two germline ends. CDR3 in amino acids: CASKVVSGEEQYF. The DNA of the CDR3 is TGTGCCAGCAAAGTGGTCTCGGGGGAGGAGCAGTACTTC.

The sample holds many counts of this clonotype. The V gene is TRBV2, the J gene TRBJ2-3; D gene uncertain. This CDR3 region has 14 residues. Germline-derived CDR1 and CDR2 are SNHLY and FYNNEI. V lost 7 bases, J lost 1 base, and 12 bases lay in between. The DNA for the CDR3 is TGTGCCAGCACGCCGGGCAGCCGCACAGATACGCAGTATTTT. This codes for CASTPGSRTDTQYF.

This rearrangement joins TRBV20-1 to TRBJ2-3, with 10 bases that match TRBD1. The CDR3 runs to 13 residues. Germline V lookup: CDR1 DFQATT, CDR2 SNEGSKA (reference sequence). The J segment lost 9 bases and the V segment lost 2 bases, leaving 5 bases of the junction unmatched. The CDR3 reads CSARTGQGDTQYF. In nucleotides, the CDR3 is TGCAGTGCTAGAACCGGACAGGGGGACACGCAGTATTTT.

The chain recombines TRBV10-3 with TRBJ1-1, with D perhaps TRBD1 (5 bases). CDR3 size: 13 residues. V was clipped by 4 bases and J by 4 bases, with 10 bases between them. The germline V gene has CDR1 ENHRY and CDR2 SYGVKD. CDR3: CAISGFGGTEAFF. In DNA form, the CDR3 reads TGTGCCATCAGTGGTTTCGGGGGCACTGAAGCTTTCTTT.

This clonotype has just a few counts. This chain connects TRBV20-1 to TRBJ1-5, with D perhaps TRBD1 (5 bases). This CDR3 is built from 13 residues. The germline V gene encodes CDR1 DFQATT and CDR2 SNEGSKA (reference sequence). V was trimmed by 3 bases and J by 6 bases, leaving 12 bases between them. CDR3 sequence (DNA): TGCAGTGCTAGCGGGCAGGGTGGTCAGCCCCAGCATTTT. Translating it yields CSASGQGGQPQHF.

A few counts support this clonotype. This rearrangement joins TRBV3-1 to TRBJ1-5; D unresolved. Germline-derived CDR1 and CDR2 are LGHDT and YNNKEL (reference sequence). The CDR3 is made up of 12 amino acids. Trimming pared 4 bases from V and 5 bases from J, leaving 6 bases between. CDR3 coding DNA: TGTGCCAGCAGCCGAACTTATCAGCCCCAGCATTTT. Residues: CASSRTYQPQHF.

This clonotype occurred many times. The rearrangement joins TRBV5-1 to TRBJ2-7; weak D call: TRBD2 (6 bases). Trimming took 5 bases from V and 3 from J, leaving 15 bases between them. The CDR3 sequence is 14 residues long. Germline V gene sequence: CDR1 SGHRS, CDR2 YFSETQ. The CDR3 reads CASSLYGGFYEQYF. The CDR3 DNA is TGCGCCAGCAGTCTATATGGAGGGTTCTACGAGCAGTACTTC.